The 14 T cell receptor beta chains below come from one sample, sequenced in a study of blood T cell repertoires in COVID-19. Libraries were prepared by immunoSEQ multiplex PCR; TCRdb keeps only in-frame clonotypes and omits some of them. The profile shows hundreds of thousands of clones, around 87% of them singletons. What was sequenced was peripheral blood. The source is a woman between 45 and 65 years old with COVID-19, enrolled during active disease.

The rearrangement joins TRBV4-1 to TRBJ2-1; 7 positions agree with TRBD2. The J segment lost 0 bases and the V segment lost 3 bases, leaving 8 bases of the junction unmatched. Germline CDR1 is MGHRA and CDR2 is YSYEKL. The CDR3 runs to 17 residues. CDR3 nucleotide sequence: TGCGCCAGCAGCCAGTATGCCGGGAGGAGCTCCTACAATGAGCAGTTCTTC. Protein: CASSQYAGRSSYNEQFF.

The V gene is TRBV7-9, the J gene TRBJ2-7; 7 bases are a match to TRBD1. V lost 1 base, J lost 3 bases, and 3 bases stayed unmatched. CDR1 is SEHNR, CDR2 FQNEAQ, per germline (reference sequence). CDR3 length: 14 amino acids. CDR3 amino acids: CASSLVGQSYEQYF. CDR3 nucleotides: TGTGCCAGCAGCTTAGTGGGACAGAGCTACGAGCAGTACTTC. The variable domain in full, completed from reference TRBV7-9 and TRBJ2-7, reads DTGVSQNPRHKITKRGQNVTFRCDPISEHNRLYWYRQTLGQGPEFLTYFQNEAQLEKSRLLSDRFSAERPKGSFSTLEIQRTEQGDSAMYLCASSLVGQSYEQYFGPGTRLTVT.

V gene TRBV5-1 combines with J gene TRBJ2-5; 7 nucleotides align to TRBD2. V trimming: 4 bases; J trimming: 5 bases; junction bases outside the gene matches: 14. The CDR3 is 16 amino acids. Germline values: CDR1 SGHRS, CDR2 YFSETQ. DNA for the CDR3: TGCGCCAGCAGCATTGGGAAGGCGGGAGTAGGTGAGACCCAGTACTTC. This sequence encodes CASSIGKAGVGETQYF.

The chain has TRBV21-1 and TRBJ2-7; the table gives TRBD2 as D, unverified against the DNA. TRBV21-1 is deemed a pseudogene. The CDR3 sequence is 15 residues long. This CDR3 is CASSTGTSGSYEQYF. For the CDR3, the DNA is TGTGCCAGCAGTACAGGGACTAGCGGCTCCTACGAGCAGTACTTC.

The chain links TRBV9 to TRBJ1-3; D is perhaps TRBD1 (6 bases). The germline V gene encodes CDR1 SGDLS and CDR2 YYNGEE. V was cut by 2 bases and J by 3 bases, with 12 bases left in between. The CDR3 is 15 residues long. The CDR3 reads CASSVRGAYGNTIYF. The CDR3 DNA reads as TGTGCCAGCAGCGTTCGGGGGGCGTATGGAAACACCATATATTTT.

The chain links TRBV6-2 or TRBV6-3 to TRBJ1-5; TRBD1 might be the D (6 bases). V lost 1 base to trimming and J lost 0 bases, with 22 bases between them. Germline-derived CDR1 and CDR2 are MNHEY and SVGEGT. The CDR3 sequence is 20 residues long. The CDR3 nucleotides are TGTGCCAGCAGTTACTTTGTCAGGGGCCCCACAGGGTATAGCAATCAGCCCCAGCATTTT. As protein: CASSYFVRGPTGYSNQPQHF.

The chain employs TRBV4-1 and TRBJ2-5; possibly TRBD1 for D (6 bases). CDR1 is MGHRA and CDR2 is YSYEKL in the germline V gene. This CDR3 comprises 15 residues. V lost 3 bases, J lost 5 bases, and 16 bases lay in between. The DNA for the CDR3 is TGCGCCAGCAGCCATCGACAGGACCTGGGGGAGACCCAGTACTTC. This translates into CASSHRQDLGETQYF.

The chain joins TRBV5-1 to TRBJ2-5; D not certain. CDR1 is SGHRS, CDR2 YFSETQ, per germline. CDR3 size: 15 residues. V lost 0 bases, J lost 4 bases, and 13 bases lay in between. The CDR3 loop reads CASSLESKGGETQYF. As DNA, the CDR3 is TGCGCCAGCAGCTTGGAGTCGAAAGGCGGAGAGACCCAGTACTTC.

The chain joins TRBV6-6 to TRBJ1-1, with TRBD1 matching 8 bases. This CDR3 has 12 residues. J was trimmed by 13 bases and V by 2 bases; bases with no gene match: 6. Germline CDR1 is MNHNY and CDR2 is SVGAGI (reference sequence). CDR3 sequence reads: CASSYAGQGCFF. The DNA of the CDR3 is TGTGCCAGCAGTTACGCCGGACAGGGCTGTTTCTTT.

The CDR3 DNA reads TGTGCCAGCAGCTTTTATGGCGGGAGGGCCGGCACCGGGGAGCTGTTTTTT. Residues: CASSFYGGRAGTGELFF. V usage is TRBV5-6 and J usage is TRBJ2-2; 9 nucleotides align to TRBD2. The CDR3 consists of 17 residues. The junction had 9 bases not matched to a gene; V was cut back by 2 bases and J by 4 bases. CDR1 SGHDT and CDR2 YYEEEE come from the germline V gene.

In DNA form, the CDR3 reads TGTGCCAGCAGCGTAGCGATGATGGCTAGCGGGAACAATGAGCAGTTCTTC. Encoded protein: CASSVAMMASGNNEQFF. The chain has TRBV9 and TRBJ2-1; 9 nucleotides agree with TRBD2. V gave up 0 bases and J gave up 5 bases; unmatched junction bases: 9. Germline CDR1 is SGDLS and CDR2 is YYNGEE. This CDR3 is 17 amino acids long.

The chain links TRBV18 to TRBJ1-2, with D possibly being TRBD1 (6 bases). CDR3 size: 17 residues. The V end lost 6 bases, the J end lost 5 bases, and 25 bases lay between the germline ends. Germline V gene lookup returns CDR1 KGHSH and CDR2 LQKENI. CDR3 sequence reads: CASSLNPGHQTLYGYTF. CDR3 DNA: TGTGCCAGCTCCCTCAACCCGGGACACCAGACTTTATATGGCTACACCTTC.

The chain links TRBV5-1 to TRBJ1-1; D may be TRBD1 (5 bases). The CDR3 is 15 residues long. Per the germline V gene, CDR1 is SGHRS and CDR2 is YFSETQ. Deletions cut 0 bases from V and 1 base from J, with 10 bases between. The CDR3 nucleotides are TGCGCCAGCAGCTTGGTAAAGGGGCCGAACACTGAAGCTTTCTTT. It translates to CASSLVKGPNTEAFF.

The genes are TRBV9 and TRBJ2-3; no reliable D call. CDR3 length equals 15 residues. CDR1 and CDR2 (germline): SGDLS, YYNGEE. Trimming pared 4 bases from V and 0 bases from J, leaving 12 bases between. CDR3 nucleotides: TGTGCCAGCAGCCCGAGCCCCGGGAGCACAGATACGCAGTATTTT. Translating it yields CASSPSPGSTDTQYF.